This is a list of T cell receptor beta chains from one sample in a study of identical twins. TCRdb re-called the 5' RACE reads with MiXCR, one entry per CDR3 protein. The data show about 530,000 distinct CDR3 sequences, 20% to 25% seen once. The data also belong to a second study, concerning yellow fever vaccine responses in identical twins.

The sequenced sample consisted of CD4+ T cells sorted from blood. These receptors were taken from a woman aged 18-30 years in good health. The CDR3 runs from the conserved cysteine through the conserved F or W. The D gene is left open where the match is weak. Clone size, where shown, is once, few, many, or a class for clones that have expanded.

TGCGCCAGCAGCCAAGAGTTGCGGGGGGGCTTGGGGAATGAGCAGTTCTTC	CASSQELRGGLGNEQFF	TRBV4-1	-	TRBJ2-1	TRBD2
TGTGCCAGCAGCCGAAGTGGGATACGTGAAGCTTTCTTT	CASSRSGIREAFF	TRBV2	-	TRBJ1-1	-
TGCGCCAGCAGCACCTTAGCGGGGAGGGCAGATACGCAGTATTTT	CASSTLAGRADTQYF	TRBV5-1	few	TRBJ2-3	TRBD2
TGCGCCAGCAGCCTGCTCACTAGTCACAATGAGCAGTTCTTC	CASSLLTSHNEQFF	TRBV4-1	-	TRBJ2-1	-
TGTGCCAGCAGGCTAGCGGGCACCCTTTACAATGAGCAGTTCTTC	CASRLAGTLYNEQFF	TRBV12-3/TRBV12-4	few	TRBJ2-1	TRBD2
TGTGCCAGTAGTATAGGGACAGGGGAGAATGGCTACACCTTC	CASSIGTGENGYTF	TRBV19	-	TRBJ1-2	TRBD1
TGCGCCAGCAGCTCGCCCTGGCAGGGCTCTGGGGCCAACGTCCTGACTTTC	CASSSPWQGSGANVLTF	TRBV4-1	-	TRBJ2-6	-
TGCGCCAGCAGATCGGACGGGTTCAATGAGCAGTTCTTC	CASRSDGFNEQFF	TRBV5-1	-	TRBJ2-1	-
TGTGCCAGCAGCTCACCAGGGGGTTCGAACACCGGGGAGCTGTTTTTT	CASSSPGGSNTGELFF	TRBV13	-	TRBJ2-2	TRBD1
TGCGCCAGCAGTTGGGATACCGAAAATTACGAGCAGTACTTC	CASSWDTENYEQYF	TRBV10-2	-	TRBJ2-7	-
TGTGCCAGCAGCCAAGACAGTCCCTCTGGAAACACCATATATTTT	CASSQDSPSGNTIYF	TRBV4-2	few	TRBJ1-3	-
TGTGCCAGCACGGGGGGTCCATTCCAGCCCCAGCATTTT	CASTGGPFQPQHF	TRBV12-3/TRBV12-4	few	TRBJ1-5	-
TGCAGCTACTTAGGGAGAACGACCCAAGAGACCCAGTACTTC	CSYLGRTTQETQYF	TRBV29-1	-	TRBJ2-5	-
TGTGCCAGTAGCATAACCTTGACAGGGGGCAATCAGCCCCAGCATTTT	CASSITLTGGNQPQHF	TRBV19	-	TRBJ1-5	TRBD1
TGTGCCAGCAGCTTACGGTCGGCTAGCGGGGGAGATACGCAGTATTTT	CASSLRSASGGDTQYF	TRBV7-9	-	TRBJ2-3	TRBD2
TGTGCCAGCAGCCGCGCAGGGGGAAGAGATGAGCAGTTCTTC	CASSRAGGRDEQFF	TRBV7-7	few	TRBJ2-1	TRBD1
TGTGCCAGCAGTTTCCCGGGCTTTAGCAATCAGCCCCAGCATTTT	CASSFPGFSNQPQHF	TRBV28	-	TRBJ1-5	-
TGTGCCAGCAGGATAGGGGTGTGGGGGCCCCAGCATTTT	CASRIGVWGPQHF	TRBV12-3/TRBV12-4	-	TRBJ1-5	-
TGTGCCAGCAGCTTCTCTAGCGGGGGCCTCTACAATGAGCAGTTCTTC	CASSFSSGGLYNEQFF	TRBV7-2	few	TRBJ2-1	TRBD2
TGCAGCTCCCGACAGTTCCAAGAGACCCAGTACTTC	CSSRQFQETQYF	TRBV29-1	-	TRBJ2-5	-
TGTGCCAGCAGTCACCCTTCGACTAGAGGGGTCGCCGGGGAGCTGTTTTTT	CASSHPSTRGVAGELFF	TRBV12-3/TRBV12-4	-	TRBJ2-2	-
TGTGCCAGCAGTTTGGTGGGGGTAAACTATGGCTACACCTTC	CASSLVGVNYGYTF	TRBV28	few	TRBJ1-2	-
TGTGCCGCGACCTTGGGACGGAGCTCTGGAAACACCATATATTTT	CAATLGRSSGNTIYF	TRBV10-3	few	TRBJ1-3	-
TGTGCAGGGGTCCGGGACACTGAAGCTTTCTTT	CAGVRDTEAFF	TRBV20-1	few	TRBJ1-1	-
TGTGCCAGCAGCCAAGGCCTTGGGGCTGGCTACACCTTC	CASSQGLGAGYTF	TRBV3-1	few	TRBJ1-2	-
TGTGCCAGCAGCTTAGCTGGGGTCACGAATTCACCCCTCCACTTT	CASSLAGVTNSPLHF	TRBV7-8	-	TRBJ1-6	-
TGCAGCGTTGAAGATTGGACTAGCGGGGGGTTGGAGACCCAGTACTTC	CSVEDWTSGGLETQYF	TRBV29-1	few	TRBJ2-5	TRBD2
TGTGCCAGCAGCGGGACTAGCGGGAGGTCGAGCTCCTACAATGAGCAGTTCTTC	CASSGTSGRSSSYNEQFF	TRBV6-1	-	TRBJ2-1	TRBD2
TGCGCCAGCAGCTTGAATGAGGGCTCCGAGCAGTACTTC	CASSLNEGSEQYF	TRBV5-1	few	TRBJ2-7	-
TGTGCCAGCAGCGAAGGTGCGGCAGTAACTTACGAGCAGTACTTC	CASSEGAAVTYEQYF	TRBV2	-	TRBJ2-7	-
TGTGCCAGCAGTTACGGTTCTAACCAACGCCGCTACACCTTC	CASSYGSNQRRYTF	TRBV6-2/TRBV6-3	-	TRBJ1-2	-
TGCGCCAGCAGCTTGGGTGACCCGCCCAAAAACATTCAGTACTTC	CASSLGDPPKNIQYF	TRBV5-1	few	TRBJ2-4	-
TGTGCCAGCAGCTTGTACGGCCTAGCGGTCCAAGAGACCCAGTACTTC	CASSLYGLAVQETQYF	TRBV5-4	-	TRBJ2-5	TRBD2
TGTGCCAGCAGTTTAGCGTCGCCAGTCCCTCTGAACACTGAAGCTTTCTTT	CASSLASPVPLNTEAFF	TRBV12-3/TRBV12-4	few	TRBJ1-1	-
TGTGCCAGCAGCTACCGCCTCAAAACCGCCGAGCAGTTCTTC	CASSYRLKTAEQFF	TRBV6-2/TRBV6-3	-	TRBJ2-1	-
TGTGCCATCAGTGAAGGGGGCAGGGGCTACACCTTC	CAISEGGRGYTF	TRBV10-3	-	TRBJ1-2	TRBD1
TGCGCCAGCAGCCAAGAGTCAGGGGAGACCCAGTACTTC	CASSQESGETQYF	TRBV4-1	-	TRBJ2-5	-
TGTGCCAGCAGCCCCTCCTTGCAGGGGACCGGGGAGCTGTTTTTT	CASSPSLQGTGELFF	TRBV5-5	-	TRBJ2-2	-
TGCGCCAGCAGCCTCATTTCTGGAACTAATGAAAAACTGTTTTTT	CASSLISGTNEKLFF	TRBV5-1	few	TRBJ1-4	-
TGTGCCAGCAGAACGACCGGGACAGGGTATAATTCACCCCTCCACTTT	CASRTTGTGYNSPLHF	TRBV3-1	-	TRBJ1-6	TRBD1
TGCGCCAGCAGCTGGACCGATTTAGCGGGAGGCCCCTACGAGCAGTACTTC	CASSWTDLAGGPYEQYF	TRBV5-1	-	TRBJ2-7	TRBD2
TGCGCCAGCAGCTTGGAAGGGGGCAATGAGCAGTTCTTC	CASSLEGGNEQFF	TRBV5-1	many	TRBJ2-1	-
TGTGCCAGCAGGGGCACGGGGGTGGCTGGAAACACCATATATTTT	CASRGTGVAGNTIYF	TRBV6-1	-	TRBJ1-3	-
TGTGCCAGCAGCTCAAAGGCCGGACAGGTTATCGACGAGCAGTACTTC	CASSSKAGQVIDEQYF	TRBV7-9	-	TRBJ2-7	TRBD1